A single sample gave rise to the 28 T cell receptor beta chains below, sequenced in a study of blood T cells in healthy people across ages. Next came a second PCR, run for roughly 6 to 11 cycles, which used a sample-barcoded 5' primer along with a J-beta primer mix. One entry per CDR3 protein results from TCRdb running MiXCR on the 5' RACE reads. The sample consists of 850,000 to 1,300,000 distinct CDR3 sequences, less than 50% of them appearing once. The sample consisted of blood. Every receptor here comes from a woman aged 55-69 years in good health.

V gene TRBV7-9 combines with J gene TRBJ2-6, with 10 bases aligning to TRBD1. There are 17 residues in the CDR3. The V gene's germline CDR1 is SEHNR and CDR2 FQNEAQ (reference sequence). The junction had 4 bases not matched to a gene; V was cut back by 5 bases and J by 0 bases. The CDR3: CASSTRTGGSGANVLTF. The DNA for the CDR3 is TGTGCCAGCAGCACCCGGACAGGGGGCTCTGGGGCCAACGTCCTGACTTTC.

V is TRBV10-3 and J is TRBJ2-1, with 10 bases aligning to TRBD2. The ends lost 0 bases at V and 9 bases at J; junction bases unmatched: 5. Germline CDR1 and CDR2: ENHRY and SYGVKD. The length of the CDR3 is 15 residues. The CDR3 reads CAISESRGTSAEQFF. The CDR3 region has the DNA TGTGCCATCAGTGAGTCCAGGGGGACTAGCGCTGAGCAGTTCTTC.

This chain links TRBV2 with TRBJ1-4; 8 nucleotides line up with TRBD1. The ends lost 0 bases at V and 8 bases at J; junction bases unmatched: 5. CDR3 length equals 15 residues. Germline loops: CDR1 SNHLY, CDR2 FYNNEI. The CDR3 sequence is CASSEAQGVREKLFF. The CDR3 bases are TGTGCCAGCAGTGAAGCACAGGGGGTACGGGAAAAACTGTTTTTT.

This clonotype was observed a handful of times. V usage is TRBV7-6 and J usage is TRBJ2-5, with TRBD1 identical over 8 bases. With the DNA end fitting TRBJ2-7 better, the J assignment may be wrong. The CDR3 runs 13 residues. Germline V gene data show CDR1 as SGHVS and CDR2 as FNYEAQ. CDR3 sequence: CASSHLTGVEQYF. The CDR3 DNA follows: TGTGCCAGCAGCCACCTGACAGGGGTCGAGCAGTACTTC.

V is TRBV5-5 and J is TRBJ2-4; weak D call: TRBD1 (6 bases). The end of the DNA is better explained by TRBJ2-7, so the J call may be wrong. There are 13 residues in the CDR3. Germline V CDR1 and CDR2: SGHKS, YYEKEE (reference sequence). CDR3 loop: CASSLGQKDEQYF. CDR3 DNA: TGTGCCAGCAGCTTAGGACAGAAGGACGAGCAGTACTTC.

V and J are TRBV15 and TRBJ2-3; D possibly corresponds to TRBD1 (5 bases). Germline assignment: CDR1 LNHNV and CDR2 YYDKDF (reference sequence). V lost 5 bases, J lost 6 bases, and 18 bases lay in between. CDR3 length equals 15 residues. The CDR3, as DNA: TGTGCCACCAGCGGGTCCGCGAAGGACATGGATACGCAGTATTTT. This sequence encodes CATSGSAKDMDTQYF.

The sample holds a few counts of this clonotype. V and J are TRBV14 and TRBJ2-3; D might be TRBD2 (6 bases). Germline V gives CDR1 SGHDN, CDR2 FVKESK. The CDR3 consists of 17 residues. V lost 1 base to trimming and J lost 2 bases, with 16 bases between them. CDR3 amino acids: CASSQGPGREVTDTQYF. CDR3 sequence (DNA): TGTGCCAGCAGCCAAGGTCCTGGCAGGGAGGTCACAGATACGCAGTATTTT.

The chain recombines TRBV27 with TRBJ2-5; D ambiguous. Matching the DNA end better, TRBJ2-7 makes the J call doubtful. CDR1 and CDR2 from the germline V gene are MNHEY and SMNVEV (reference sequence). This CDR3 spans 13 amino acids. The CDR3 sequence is CASSSEGIYEQYF. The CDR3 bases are TGTGCCAGCAGTTCGGAAGGGATTTACGAGCAGTACTTC.

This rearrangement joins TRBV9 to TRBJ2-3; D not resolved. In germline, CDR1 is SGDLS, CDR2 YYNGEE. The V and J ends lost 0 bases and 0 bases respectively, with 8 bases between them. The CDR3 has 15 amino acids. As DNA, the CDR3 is TGTGCCAGCAGCGTAGAAGTGGAGAGCACAGATACGCAGTATTTT. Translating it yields CASSVEVESTDTQYF.

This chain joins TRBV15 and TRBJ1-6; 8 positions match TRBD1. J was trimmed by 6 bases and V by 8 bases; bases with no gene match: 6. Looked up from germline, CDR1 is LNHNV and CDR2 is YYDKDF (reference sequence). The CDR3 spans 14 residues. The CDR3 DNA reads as TGTGCCACCGACAGGGGTTTTGTTAATTCACCCCTCCACTTT. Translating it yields CATDRGFVNSPLHF.

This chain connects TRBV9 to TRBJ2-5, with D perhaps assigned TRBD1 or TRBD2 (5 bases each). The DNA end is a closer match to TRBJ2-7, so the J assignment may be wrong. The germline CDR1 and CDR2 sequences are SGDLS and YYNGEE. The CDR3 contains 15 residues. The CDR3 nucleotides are TGTGCCAGCAGCGTAAATGCAGGGACGTACTACGAGCAGTACTTC. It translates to CASSVNAGTYYEQYF.

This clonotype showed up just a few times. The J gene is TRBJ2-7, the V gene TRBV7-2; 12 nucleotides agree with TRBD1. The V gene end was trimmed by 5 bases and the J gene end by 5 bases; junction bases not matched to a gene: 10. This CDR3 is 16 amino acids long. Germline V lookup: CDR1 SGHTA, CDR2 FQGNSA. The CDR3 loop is CASSPTGTGGKHEQYF. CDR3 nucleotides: TGTGCCAGCAGCCCCACCGGGACAGGGGGCAAGCACGAGCAGTACTTC.

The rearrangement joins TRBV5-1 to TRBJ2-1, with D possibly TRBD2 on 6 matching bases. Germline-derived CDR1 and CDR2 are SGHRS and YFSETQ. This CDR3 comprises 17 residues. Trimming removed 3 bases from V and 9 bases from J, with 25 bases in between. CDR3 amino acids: CASSSGGFFRYPSEQFF. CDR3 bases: TGCGCCAGCAGCTCTGGAGGGTTTTTTAGATACCCTAGTGAGCAGTTCTTC.

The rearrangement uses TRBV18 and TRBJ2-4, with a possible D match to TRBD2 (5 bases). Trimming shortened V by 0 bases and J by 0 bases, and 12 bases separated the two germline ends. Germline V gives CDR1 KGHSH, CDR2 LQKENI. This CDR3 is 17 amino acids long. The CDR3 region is CASSPPMAGEAKNIQYF. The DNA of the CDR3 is TGTGCCAGCTCACCACCGATGGCGGGTGAAGCCAAAAACATTCAGTACTTC.

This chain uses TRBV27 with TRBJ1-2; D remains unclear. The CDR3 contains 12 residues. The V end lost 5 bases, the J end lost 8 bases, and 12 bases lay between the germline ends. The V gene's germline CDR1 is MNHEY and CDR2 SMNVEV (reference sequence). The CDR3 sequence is CASSASMEGYTF. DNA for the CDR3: TGTGCCAGCAGTGCCTCAATGGAGGGCTACACCTTC.

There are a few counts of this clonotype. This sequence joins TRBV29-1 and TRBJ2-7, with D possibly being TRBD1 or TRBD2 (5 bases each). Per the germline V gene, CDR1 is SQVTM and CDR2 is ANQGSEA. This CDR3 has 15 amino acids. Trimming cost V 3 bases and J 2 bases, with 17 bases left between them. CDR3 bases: TGCAGCGTTGAGGTGGGGGAATTCGCGACCTACGAGCAGTACTTC. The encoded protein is CSVEVGEFATYEQYF.

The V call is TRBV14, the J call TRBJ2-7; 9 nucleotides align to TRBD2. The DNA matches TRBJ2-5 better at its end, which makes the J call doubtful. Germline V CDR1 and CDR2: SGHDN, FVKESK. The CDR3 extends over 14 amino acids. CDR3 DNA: TGTGCCAGCAGCCATGGCCTAGCGGGAACGACCCAGTACTTC. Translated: CASSHGLAGTTQYF.

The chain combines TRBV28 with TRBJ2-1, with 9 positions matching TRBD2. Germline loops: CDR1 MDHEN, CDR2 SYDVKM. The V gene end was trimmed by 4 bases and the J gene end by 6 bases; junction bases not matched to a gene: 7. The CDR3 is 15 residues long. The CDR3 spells CASSYGGRAINEQFF. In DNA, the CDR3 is TGTGCCAGCAGTTATGGCGGGAGGGCCATCAATGAGCAGTTCTTC.

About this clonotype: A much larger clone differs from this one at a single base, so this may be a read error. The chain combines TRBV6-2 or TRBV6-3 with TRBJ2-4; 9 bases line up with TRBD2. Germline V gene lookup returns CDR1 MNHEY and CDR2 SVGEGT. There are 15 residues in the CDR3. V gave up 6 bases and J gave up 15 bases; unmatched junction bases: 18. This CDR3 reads CASRLGLARTYELYF. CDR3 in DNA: TGTGCCAGCAGACTCGGACTAGCGCGGACCTACGAGCTGTACTTC.

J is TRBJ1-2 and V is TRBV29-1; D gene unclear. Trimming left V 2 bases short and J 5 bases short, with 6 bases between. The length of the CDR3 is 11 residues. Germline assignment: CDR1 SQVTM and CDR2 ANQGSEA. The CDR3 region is CSVESGYGYTF. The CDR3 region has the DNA TGCAGCGTTGAAAGTGGTTATGGCTACACCTTC.

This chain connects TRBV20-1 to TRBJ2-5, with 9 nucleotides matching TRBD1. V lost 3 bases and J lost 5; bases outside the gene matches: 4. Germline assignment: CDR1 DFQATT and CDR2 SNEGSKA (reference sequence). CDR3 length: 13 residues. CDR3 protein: CSARGQGWETQYF. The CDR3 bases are TGCAGTGCTAGGGGACAGGGTTGGGAGACCCAGTACTTC.

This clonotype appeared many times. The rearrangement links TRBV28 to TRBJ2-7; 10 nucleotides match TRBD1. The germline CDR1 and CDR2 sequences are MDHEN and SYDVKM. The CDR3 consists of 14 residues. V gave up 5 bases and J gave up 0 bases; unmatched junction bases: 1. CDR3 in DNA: TGTGCCAGCAGTCGGACAGGGGGCTCCTACGAGCAGTACTTC. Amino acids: CASSRTGGSYEQYF.

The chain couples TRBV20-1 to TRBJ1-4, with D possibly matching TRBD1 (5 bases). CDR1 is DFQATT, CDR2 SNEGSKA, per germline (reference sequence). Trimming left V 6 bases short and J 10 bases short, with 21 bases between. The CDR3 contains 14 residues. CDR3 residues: CSAQDSQKIGKLFF. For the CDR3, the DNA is TGCAGTGCACAAGACAGTCAGAAAATAGGAAAACTGTTTTTT.

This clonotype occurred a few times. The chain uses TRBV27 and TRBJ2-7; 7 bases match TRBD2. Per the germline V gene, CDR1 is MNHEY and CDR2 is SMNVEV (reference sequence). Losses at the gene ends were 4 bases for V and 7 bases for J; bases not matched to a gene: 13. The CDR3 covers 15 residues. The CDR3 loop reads CASSYSRDGTKEQYF. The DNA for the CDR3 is TGTGCCAGCAGTTACTCCCGGGACGGGACTAAAGAGCAGTACTTC.

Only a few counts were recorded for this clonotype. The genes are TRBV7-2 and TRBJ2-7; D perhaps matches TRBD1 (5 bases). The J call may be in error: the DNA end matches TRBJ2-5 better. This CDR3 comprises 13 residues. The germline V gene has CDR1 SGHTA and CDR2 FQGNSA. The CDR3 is CASSPIRVETQYF. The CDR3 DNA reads TGTGCCAGCAGCCCTATCAGGGTTGAGACCCAGTACTTC.

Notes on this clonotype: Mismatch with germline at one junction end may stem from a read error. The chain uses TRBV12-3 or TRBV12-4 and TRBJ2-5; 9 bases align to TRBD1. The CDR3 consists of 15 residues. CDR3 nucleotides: TGTACCAGCAGTTCGGACAGGGGACTACAAGAGACCCAGTACTTC. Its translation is CTSSSDRGLQETQYF.

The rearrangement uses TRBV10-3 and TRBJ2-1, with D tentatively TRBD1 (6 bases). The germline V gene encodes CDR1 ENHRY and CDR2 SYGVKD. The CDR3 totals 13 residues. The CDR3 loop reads CTTQGAWGHEQFF. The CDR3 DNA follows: TGTACCACCCAGGGAGCATGGGGGCATGAGCAGTTCTTC.

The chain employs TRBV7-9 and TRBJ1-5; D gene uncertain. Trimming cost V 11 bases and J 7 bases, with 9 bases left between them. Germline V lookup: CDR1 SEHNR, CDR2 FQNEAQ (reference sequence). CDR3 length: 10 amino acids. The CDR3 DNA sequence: TGTGCCGGCAAACAGCAGCCCCAGCATTTT. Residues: CAGKQQPQHF.